This TCR beta chain was observed in a study of OX40 agonist ivuxolimab in advanced cancers. The overall study: Among those enrolled, mean age was 60 years (range roughly 20 to 85) and 75% to 90% were male.

Clones were read by immunoSEQ multiplex PCR, and TCRdb kept only the in-frame ones, dropping some. Seen here are over 65,000 clones, roughly 89% observed once, and the top ten hold around 0.84%. The CDR3 length is 14 residues. Germline loops: CDR1 SSHAT, CDR2 FNYEAQ (reference sequence). Unmatched junction bases numbered 5, after V lost 5 bases and J lost 2 bases. The starting material was CD4+ or CD8+ T cells sorted from blood, obtained in a trial of the OX40 agonist ivuxolimab. The rearrangement uses TRBV7-7 and TRBJ2-7; 8 positions match TRBD1. The TCR originated in an adult with an advanced solid tumor such as melanoma, head and neck, liver or kidney cancer. The CDR3 region has the DNA TGTGCCAGCAGCGTAGACAGGGGACCCTACGAGCAGTACTTC. This gives the protein CASSVDRGPYEQYF.